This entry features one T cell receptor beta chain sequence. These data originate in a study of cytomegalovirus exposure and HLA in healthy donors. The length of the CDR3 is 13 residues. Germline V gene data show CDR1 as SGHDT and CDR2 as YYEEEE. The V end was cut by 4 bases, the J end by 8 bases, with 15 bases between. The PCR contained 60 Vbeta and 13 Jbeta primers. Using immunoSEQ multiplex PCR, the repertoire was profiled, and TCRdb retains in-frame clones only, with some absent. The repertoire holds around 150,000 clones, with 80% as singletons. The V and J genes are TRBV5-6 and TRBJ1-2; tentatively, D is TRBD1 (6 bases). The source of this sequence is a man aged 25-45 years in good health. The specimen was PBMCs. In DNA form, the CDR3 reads TGTGCCAGCAGCCCTACGGGGGGACAAGGCTACACCTTC. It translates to CASSPTGGQGYTF.